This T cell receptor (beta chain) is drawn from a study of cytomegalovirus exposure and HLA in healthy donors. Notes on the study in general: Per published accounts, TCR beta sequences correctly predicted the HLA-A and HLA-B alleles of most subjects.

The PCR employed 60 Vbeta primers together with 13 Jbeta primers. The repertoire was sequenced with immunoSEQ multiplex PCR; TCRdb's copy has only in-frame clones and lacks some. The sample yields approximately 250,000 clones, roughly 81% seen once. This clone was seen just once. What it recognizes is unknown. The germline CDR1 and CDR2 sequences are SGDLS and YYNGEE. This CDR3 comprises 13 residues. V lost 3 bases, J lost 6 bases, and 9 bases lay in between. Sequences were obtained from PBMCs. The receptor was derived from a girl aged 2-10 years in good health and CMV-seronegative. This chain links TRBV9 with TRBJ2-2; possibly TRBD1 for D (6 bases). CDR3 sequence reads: CASSGEGAGELFF. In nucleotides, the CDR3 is TGTGCCAGCAGCGGCGAGGGGGCCGGGGAGCTGTTTTTT.